This T cell receptor beta chain stems from a study of blood T cell repertoires in COVID-19. At the level of the study: The analysed material was cDNA or gDNA that came from T cells, B-cell-depleted T cells, or PBMCs.

How the authors handled the data: Estimation of nucleated cell counts relied on the amplification of reference gene primers. Profiled with immunoSEQ multiplex PCR; TCRdb holds only in-frame clones, not every one. The DNA gave D and trimming, while V, J and clone size come from that table. The sample lists about 330,000 clones; roughly 85% were seen once. Sequencing was performed on peripheral blood. This TCR was sampled from a human donor in a cohort sampled during active COVID-19.

DNA for the CDR3: TGTGCCAGCAGCCCTTCCCCCGGGCGGGTAACAGATACGCAGTATTTT. This translates into CASSPSPGRVTDTQYF. The V gene is TRBV5-5, the J gene TRBJ2-3; possibly TRBD2 for D (5 bases). The germline CDR1 and CDR2 sequences are SGHKS and YYEKEE (reference sequence). V lost 4 bases to trimming and J lost 3 bases, with 18 bases between them. The length of the CDR3 is 16 residues.